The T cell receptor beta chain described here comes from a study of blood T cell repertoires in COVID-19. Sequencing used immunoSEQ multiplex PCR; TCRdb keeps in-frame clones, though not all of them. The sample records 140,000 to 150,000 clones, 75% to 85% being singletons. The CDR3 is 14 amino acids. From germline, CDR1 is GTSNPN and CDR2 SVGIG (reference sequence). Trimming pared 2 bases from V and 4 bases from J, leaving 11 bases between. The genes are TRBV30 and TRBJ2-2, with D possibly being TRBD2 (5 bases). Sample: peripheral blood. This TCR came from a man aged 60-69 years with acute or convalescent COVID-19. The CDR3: CAWSRGSATGELFF. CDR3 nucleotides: TGTGCCTGGAGTCGGGGTTCCGCCACCGGGGAGCTGTTTTTT.